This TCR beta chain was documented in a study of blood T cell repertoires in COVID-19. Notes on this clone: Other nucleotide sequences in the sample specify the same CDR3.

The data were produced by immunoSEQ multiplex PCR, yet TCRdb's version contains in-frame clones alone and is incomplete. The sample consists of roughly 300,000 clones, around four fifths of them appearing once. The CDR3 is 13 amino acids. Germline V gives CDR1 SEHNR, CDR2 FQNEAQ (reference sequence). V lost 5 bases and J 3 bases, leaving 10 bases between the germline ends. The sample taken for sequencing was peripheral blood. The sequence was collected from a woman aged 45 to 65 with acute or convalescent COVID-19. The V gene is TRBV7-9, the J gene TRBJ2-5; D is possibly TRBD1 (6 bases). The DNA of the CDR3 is TGTGCCAGCAGCCCAGCAGGGGAAGAGACCCAGTACTTC. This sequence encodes CASSPAGEETQYF.